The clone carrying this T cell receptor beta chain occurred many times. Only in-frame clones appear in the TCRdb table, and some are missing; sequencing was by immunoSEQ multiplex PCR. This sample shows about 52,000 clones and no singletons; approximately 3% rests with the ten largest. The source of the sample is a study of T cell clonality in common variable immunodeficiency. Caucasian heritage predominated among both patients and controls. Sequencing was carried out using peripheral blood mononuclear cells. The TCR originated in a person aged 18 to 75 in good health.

This CDR3 reads CASSSGQGNTGELFF. CDR3 DNA (partial): TGTGCCAGCAGCTCGGGACAGGGAAACACCGGGGAG. The rearrangement links TRBV5-4 to TRBJ2-2; 9 nucleotides agree with TRBD1. The CDR3 extends 3 residues past the end of the read, so its final part is completed from the germline J gene. From germline, CDR1 is SGHNT and CDR2 YYREEE (reference sequence). CDR3 length: 15 residues. J lost 2 bases, V lost 3 bases, and 2 bases had no gene match.